The rows below give T cell receptor beta chains drawn from one sample of a study of blood T cells in healthy people across ages. Using its own MiXCR run on the 5' RACE reads, TCRdb lists one record per CDR3 protein. The table records about 730,000 distinct CDR3 sequences, roughly 41% of them present only once. Specimen: blood. The receptors derive from a woman in her fifties or sixties in good health. CDR3s leave out the opening cysteine and the closing phenylalanine or tryptophan. Expanded clones are given a class, and other clones once, few, many or no size at all.

>few|TRBJ2-1|TRBV7-3
ASSPNLRASGGAGNEQF
>NA|TRBJ1-6|TRBV29-1
SVDRGQNSPLH
>NA|TRBJ1-5|TRBV9
ASSVDGRGFQPQH
>few|TRBJ2-1|TRBV7-8
ASSLSRNDNEQF
>few|TRBJ1-1|TRBV12-3/TRBV12-4
ASSLFNSEAF
>few|TRBJ1-2|TRBV20-1
SAPSRGGPNYGYT
>few|TRBJ1-1|TRBV19
ASSLEVEAEAF
>few|TRBJ2-1|TRBV6-2/TRBV6-3
ASNEGARSYNEQF
>few|TRBJ2-6|TRBV7-9
ASSLGGPGPGANVLT
>NA|TRBJ1-1|TRBV24-1
ATPTGSNTEAF
>few|TRBJ1-2|TRBV4-2
ASSQVSHRTGSNGYT
>NA|TRBJ2-3|TRBV6-7
ASSPLRGEGRTDTQY
>NA|TRBJ2-5|TRBV10-2
ASTGRAGDYNEQY
>few|TRBJ2-5|TRBV28
ASSLSETRWTIPETQY
>NA|TRBJ2-1|TRBV6-6
ASSVDVSSYNEQF
>few|TRBJ2-1|TRBV7-3
ASSGGQGEQF
>NA|TRBJ2-7|TRBV3-1
ASSQDWTSWNEQY
>many|TRBJ1-1|TRBV5-1
ASSLEPVGIGMNTEAF
>NA|TRBJ2-1|TRBV25-1
ASSATLNRVNNEQF
>NA|TRBJ2-3|TRBV5-1
ASSSEETADTQY
>NA|TRBJ1-2|TRBV7-2
ASSTEGPEPFNYGYT